The T cell receptor (beta chain) described here comes from a study of T-cell reconstitution after alpha-beta-depleted transplantation in children. Unique molecular identifiers were incorporated when the TCRbeta library was constructed. TCRdb recomputed calls from the PCR reads with MiXCR, one row per CDR3 protein. The data contain 200,000 to 250,000 distinct CDR3 sequences, 9% to 10% of them singletons. The V end lost 0 bases, the J end lost 0 bases, and 13 bases lay between the germline ends. CDR3 size: 16 residues. Germline CDR1 is DFQATT and CDR2 is SNEGSKA (reference sequence). The clonotype comes from a human donor who donated a stem cell graft to a child with SCID. The sample consisted of PBMCs from the stem cell graft donor, taken from the stem cell graft. This rearrangement joins TRBV20-1 to TRBJ2-3, with TRBD1 as a possible D gene (5 bases). CDR3 sequence reads: CSARDLGHESTDTQYF. The DNA of the CDR3 is TGCAGTGCTAGAGATCTTGGACACGAGAGCACAGATACGCAGTATTTT.